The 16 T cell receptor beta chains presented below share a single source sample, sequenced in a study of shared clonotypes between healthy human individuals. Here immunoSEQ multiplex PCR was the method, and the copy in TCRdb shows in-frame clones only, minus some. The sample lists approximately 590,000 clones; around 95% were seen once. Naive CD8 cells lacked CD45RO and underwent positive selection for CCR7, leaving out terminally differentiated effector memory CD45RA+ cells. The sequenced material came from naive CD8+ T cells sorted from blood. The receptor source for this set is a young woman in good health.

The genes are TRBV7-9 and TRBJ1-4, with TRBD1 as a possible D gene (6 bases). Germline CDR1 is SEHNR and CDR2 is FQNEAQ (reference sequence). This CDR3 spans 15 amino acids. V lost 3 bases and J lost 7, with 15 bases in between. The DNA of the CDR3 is TGTGCCAGCAGCTTGGTAGTGCAGGGGATTGAAAAACTGTTTTTT. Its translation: CASSLVVQGIEKLFF.

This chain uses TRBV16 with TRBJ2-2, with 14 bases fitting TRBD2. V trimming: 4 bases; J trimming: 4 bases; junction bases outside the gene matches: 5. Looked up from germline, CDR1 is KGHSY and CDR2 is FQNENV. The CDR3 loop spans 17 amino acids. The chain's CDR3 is CASSRLAGGVSTGELFF. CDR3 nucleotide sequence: TGTGCCAGCAGCCGACTAGCGGGAGGGGTGTCCACCGGGGAGCTGTTTTTT.

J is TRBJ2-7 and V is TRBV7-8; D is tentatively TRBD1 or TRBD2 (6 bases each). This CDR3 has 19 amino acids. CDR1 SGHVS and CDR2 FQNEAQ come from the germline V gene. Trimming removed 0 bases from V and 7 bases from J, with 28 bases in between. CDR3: CASSLASGVSGQTAQEQYF. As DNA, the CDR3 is TGTGCCAGCAGCTTAGCGAGTGGGGTTAGCGGACAGACCGCGCAGGAGCAGTACTTC.

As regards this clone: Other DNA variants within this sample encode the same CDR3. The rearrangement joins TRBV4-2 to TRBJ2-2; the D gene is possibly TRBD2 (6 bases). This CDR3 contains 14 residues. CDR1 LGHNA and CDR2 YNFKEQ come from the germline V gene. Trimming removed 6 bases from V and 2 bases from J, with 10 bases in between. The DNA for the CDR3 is TGTGCCAGCAGTCCGGGGGAAAACACCGGGGAGCTGTTTTTT. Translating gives CASSPGENTGELFF.

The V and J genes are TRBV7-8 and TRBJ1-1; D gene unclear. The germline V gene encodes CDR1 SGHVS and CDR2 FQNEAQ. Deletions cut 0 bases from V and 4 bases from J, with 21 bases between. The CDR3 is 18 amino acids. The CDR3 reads CASSLAFIGSVIGTEAFF. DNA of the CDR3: TGTGCCAGCAGCTTAGCGTTCATTGGTTCGGTAATAGGCACTGAAGCTTTCTTT.

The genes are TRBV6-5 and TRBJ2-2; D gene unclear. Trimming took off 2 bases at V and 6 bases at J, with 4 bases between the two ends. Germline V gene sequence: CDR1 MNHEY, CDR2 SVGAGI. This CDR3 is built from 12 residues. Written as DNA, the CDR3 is TGTGCCAGCAGTTACGGGGCCGGGGAGCTGTTTTTT. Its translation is CASSYGAGELFF.

The CDR3 is CASSFGLAELGVTDTQYF. In DNA form, the CDR3 reads TGTGCCAGCAGTTTTGGGCTAGCGGAACTGGGGGTTACAGATACGCAGTATTTT. The chain has TRBV27 and TRBJ2-3; TRBD2 matches at 7 bases. From germline, CDR1 is MNHEY and CDR2 SMNVEV (reference sequence). The CDR3 loop spans 18 amino acids. J gave up 3 bases and V 3 bases, and 15 bases lay outside the gene matches.

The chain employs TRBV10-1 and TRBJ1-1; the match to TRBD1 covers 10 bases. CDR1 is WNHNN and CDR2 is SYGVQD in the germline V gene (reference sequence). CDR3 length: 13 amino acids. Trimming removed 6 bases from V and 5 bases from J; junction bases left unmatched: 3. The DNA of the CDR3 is TGCGCCAGCAGAGGGACAGGGGATACTGAAGCTTTCTTT. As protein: CASRGTGDTEAFF.

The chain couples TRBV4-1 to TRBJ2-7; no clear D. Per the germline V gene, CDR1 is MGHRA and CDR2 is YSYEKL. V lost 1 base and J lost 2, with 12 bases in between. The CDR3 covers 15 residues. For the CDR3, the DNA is TGCGCCAGCAGCCAAGCGACGGACCTTACCTACGAGCAGTACTTC. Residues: CASSQATDLTYEQYF.

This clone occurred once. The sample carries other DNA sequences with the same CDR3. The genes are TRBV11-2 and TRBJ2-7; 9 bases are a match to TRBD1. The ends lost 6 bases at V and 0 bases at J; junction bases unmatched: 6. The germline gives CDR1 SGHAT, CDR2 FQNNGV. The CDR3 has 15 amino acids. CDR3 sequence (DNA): TGTGCCAGCAGGTCCGGGACAGGGAGCTCCTACGAGCAGTACTTC. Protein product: CASRSGTGSSYEQYF.

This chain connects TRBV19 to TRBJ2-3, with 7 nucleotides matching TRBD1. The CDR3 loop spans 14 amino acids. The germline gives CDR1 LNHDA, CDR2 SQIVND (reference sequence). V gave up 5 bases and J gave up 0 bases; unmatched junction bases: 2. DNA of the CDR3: TGTGCCAGTAGTGGGACAGCTAGCACAGATACGCAGTATTTT. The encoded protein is CASSGTASTDTQYF.

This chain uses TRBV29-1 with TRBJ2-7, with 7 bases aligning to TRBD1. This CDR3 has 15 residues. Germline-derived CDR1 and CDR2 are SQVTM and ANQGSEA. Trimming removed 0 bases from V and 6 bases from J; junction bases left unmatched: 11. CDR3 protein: CSVEDFVGQLGEQYF. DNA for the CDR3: TGCAGCGTTGAAGATTTTGTGGGACAGCTAGGCGAGCAGTACTTC.

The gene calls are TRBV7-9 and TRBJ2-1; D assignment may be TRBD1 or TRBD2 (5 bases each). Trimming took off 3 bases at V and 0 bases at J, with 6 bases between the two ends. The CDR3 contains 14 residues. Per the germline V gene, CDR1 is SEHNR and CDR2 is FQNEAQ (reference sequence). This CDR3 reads CASSFGGSYNEQFF. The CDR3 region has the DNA TGTGCCAGCAGCTTTGGGGGCTCCTACAATGAGCAGTTCTTC.

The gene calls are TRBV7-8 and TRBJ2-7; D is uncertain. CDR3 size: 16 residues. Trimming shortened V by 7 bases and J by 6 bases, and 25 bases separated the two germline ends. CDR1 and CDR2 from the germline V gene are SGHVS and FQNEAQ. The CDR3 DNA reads TGTGCCAGCAAACAATTCGCCCGGGCTCCCATGCCCGAGCAGTACTTC. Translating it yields CASKQFARAPMPEQYF.

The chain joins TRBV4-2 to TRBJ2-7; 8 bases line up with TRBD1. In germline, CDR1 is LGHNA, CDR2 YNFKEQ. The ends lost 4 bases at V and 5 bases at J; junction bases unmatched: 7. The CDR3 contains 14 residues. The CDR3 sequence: CASSLGQGGDEQYF. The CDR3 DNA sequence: TGTGCCAGCAGCCTAGGACAGGGCGGGGACGAGCAGTACTTC.

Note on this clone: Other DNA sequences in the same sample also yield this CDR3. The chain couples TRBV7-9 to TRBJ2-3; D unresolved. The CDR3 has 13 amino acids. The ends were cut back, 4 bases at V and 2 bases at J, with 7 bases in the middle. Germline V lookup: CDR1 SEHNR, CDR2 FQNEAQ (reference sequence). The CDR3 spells CASSSPSTDTQYF. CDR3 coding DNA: TGTGCCAGCAGCTCGCCATCCACAGATACGCAGTATTTT. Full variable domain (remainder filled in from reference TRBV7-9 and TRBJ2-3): DTGVSQNPRHKITKRGQNVTFRCDPISEHNRLYWYRQTLGQGPEFLTYFQNEAQLEKSRLLSDRFSAERPKGSFSTLEIQRTEQGDSAMYLCASSSPSTDTQYFGPGTRLTVL.